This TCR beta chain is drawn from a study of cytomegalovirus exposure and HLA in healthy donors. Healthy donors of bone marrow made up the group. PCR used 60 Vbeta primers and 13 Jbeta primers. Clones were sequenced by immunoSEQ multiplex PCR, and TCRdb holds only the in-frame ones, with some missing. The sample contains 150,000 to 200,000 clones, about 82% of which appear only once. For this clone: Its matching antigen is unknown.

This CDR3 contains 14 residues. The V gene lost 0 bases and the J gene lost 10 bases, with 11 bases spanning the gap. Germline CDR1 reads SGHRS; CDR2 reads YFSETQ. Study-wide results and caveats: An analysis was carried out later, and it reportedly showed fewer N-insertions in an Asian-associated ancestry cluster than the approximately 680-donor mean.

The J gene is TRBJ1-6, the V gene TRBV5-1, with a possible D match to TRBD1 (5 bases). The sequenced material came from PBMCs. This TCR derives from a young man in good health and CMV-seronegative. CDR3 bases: TGCGCCAGCAGCTTGGGGGGCCCAGGGTCACCCCTCCACTTT. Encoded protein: CASSLGGPGSPLHF.